The present T cell receptor (beta chain) was sequenced within a study of response to subunit inactivated influenza vaccine. This clonotype was found a few times. The length of the CDR3 is 15 residues. CDR1 and CDR2 from the germline V gene are MDHEN and SYDVKM. Trimming shortened V by 7 bases and J by 3 bases, and 16 bases separated the two germline ends. MiXCR, run by TCRdb on the RT-PCR reads, gives a single entry per CDR3 protein. The table has some 200,000 distinct CDR3 sequences, about 12% seen once. These same data were also listed under a study on T cells expressing NK-cell markers. As that report states: UMI-tagged 5'RACE template switching yielded the TCR beta cDNA.

The source material was CD8+ T cells sorted from PBMCs, sampled about 11 days after vaccination. The chain couples TRBV28 to TRBJ1-5; D is ambiguous. This TCR was recovered from a man aged 50 to 59 who received an inactivated influenza vaccine. CDR3 sequence: CASNTLSGVNQPQHF. In DNA form, the CDR3 reads TGTGCCAGCAACACCCTGTCCGGGGTCAATCAGCCCCAGCATTTT. Together with reference TRBV28 and TRBJ1-5, the CDR3 gives the full variable domain: DVKVTQSSRYLVKRTGEKVFLECVQDMDHENMFWYRQDPGLGLRLIYFSYDVKMKEKGDIPEGYSVSREKKERFSLILESASTNQTSMYLCASNTLSGVNQPQHFGDGTRLSIL.